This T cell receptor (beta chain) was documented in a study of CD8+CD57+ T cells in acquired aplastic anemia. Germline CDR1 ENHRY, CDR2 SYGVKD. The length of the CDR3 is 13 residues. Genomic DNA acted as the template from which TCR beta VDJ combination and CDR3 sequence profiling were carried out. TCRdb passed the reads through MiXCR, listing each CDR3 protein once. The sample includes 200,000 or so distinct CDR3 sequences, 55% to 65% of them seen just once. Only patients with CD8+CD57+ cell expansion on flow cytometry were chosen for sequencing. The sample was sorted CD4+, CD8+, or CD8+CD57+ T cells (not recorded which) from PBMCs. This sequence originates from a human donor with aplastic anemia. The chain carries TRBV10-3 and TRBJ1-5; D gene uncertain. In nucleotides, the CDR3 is TGTGCTCCCAAGACAACGAATGACCAGCCCCAGCATTTT. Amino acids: CAPKTTNDQPQHF.